Following are 11 T cell receptor beta chains from one sample sequenced in a study of early T cells in non-severe SARS-CoV-2 infection. TCRdb analysed the 5' RACE reads with MiXCR anew, one entry per CDR3 protein. The top ten clones hold under 2% of a sample with around 61,000 distinct CDR3 sequences, 10% to 12% of them seen once. Sequenced: whole blood. Receptors originate from an adult who was a healthcare worker with PCR-confirmed SARS-CoV-2 infection or an uninfected control (not recorded which).

This chain joins TRBV12-3 or TRBV12-4 and TRBJ1-5; D perhaps matches TRBD1 (6 bases). The CDR3 has 13 residues. The V and J ends lost 7 bases and 7 bases respectively, with 14 bases between them. The CDR3 region is CASTRDIGQPQHF. The CDR3 coding sequence is TGTGCCAGCACCCGGGACATCGGGCAGCCCCAGCATTTT.

This clonotype was observed at least ten times. The CDR3 loop is CASSFRTGRIEAFF. CDR3 DNA: TGTGCCAGCAGCTTTCGGACAGGGAGAATTGAAGCTTTCTTT. This chain links TRBV13 with TRBJ1-1; 8 nucleotides agree with TRBD1. This CDR3 has 14 residues. V dropped 3 bases and J dropped 7; count of bases not matched to a gene: 7. Germline V gene lookup returns CDR1 PRHDT and CDR2 FYEKMQ (reference sequence).

Ten or more counts support this clonotype. The chain joins TRBV6-2 or TRBV6-3 to TRBJ2-4; 7 bases fit TRBD1. Trimming cost V 3 bases and J 4 bases; bases outside gene matches: 3. The CDR3 sequence is 14 residues long. Per germline, CDR1 MNHEY and CDR2 SVGEGT. As DNA, the CDR3 is TGTGCCAGCAGTTATAGGGACAGTAAAAACATTCAGTACTTC. This sequence encodes CASSYRDSKNIQYF.

V gene TRBV20-1 combines with J gene TRBJ2-7; D is perhaps TRBD2 (5 bases). CDR1 is DFQATT, CDR2 SNEGSKA, per germline (reference sequence). Trimming left V 0 bases short and J 2 bases short, with 14 bases between. The CDR3 contains 15 residues. CDR3 residues: CSARDLRVQAYEQYF. CDR3 bases: TGCAGTGCTAGAGATCTGAGGGTCCAGGCCTACGAGCAGTACTTC.

This clonotype was recorded at least ten times. The chain combines TRBV20-1 with TRBJ1-2, with unresolved D. V was clipped by 0 bases and J by 3 bases, with 14 bases between them. This CDR3 has 15 amino acids. The V gene's germline CDR1 is DFQATT and CDR2 SNEGSKA (reference sequence). The CDR3 DNA is TGCAGTGCTAGAGATAGCGGGGAGACCCACTATGGCTACACCTTC. Amino acids: CSARDSGETHYGYTF.

This clonotype was recorded at least ten times. The J gene is TRBJ2-2, the V gene TRBV12-3 or TRBV12-4; no clear D gene. V was cut by 8 bases and J by 6 bases, with 10 bases left in between. This CDR3 has 12 amino acids. The CDR3 nucleotides read TGTGCCAGCGGCTACTTGTCCGGGGAGCTGTTTTTT. Residues: CASGYLSGELFF.

This clonotype has just a few counts. V usage is TRBV30 and J usage is TRBJ1-2; a weak D match, TRBD1 (5 bases). The CDR3 covers 16 residues. Germline lookup yields CDR1 GTSNPN and CDR2 SVGIG (reference sequence). V lost 0 bases and J 1 base, leaving 15 bases between the germline ends. CDR3 bases: TGTGCCTGGAGTGTAGGAGTCGGGGCTTATAACTATGGCTACACCTTC. Translating it yields CAWSVGVGAYNYGYTF.

This clonotype showed up just a few times. CDR3 residues: CSVGPTDRVAQYF. In DNA form, the CDR3 reads TGCAGCGTGGGCCCTACTGACAGGGTCGCCCAGTACTTC. This rearrangement joins TRBV29-1 to TRBJ2-5; 7 bases agree with TRBD1. The CDR3 sequence is 13 residues long. Germline CDR1 is SQVTM and CDR2 is ANQGSEA. V lost 6 bases and J lost 9; bases outside the gene matches: 13.

This clonotype has only a few counts. The chain combines TRBV11-3 with TRBJ2-1; tentatively, D is TRBD2 (6 bases). Trimming shortened V by 0 bases and J by 0 bases, and 15 bases separated the two germline ends. Germline V gene lookup returns CDR1 SGHNT and CDR2 YENEEA. The CDR3 has 18 residues. This chain's CDR3 is CASSLDGFSGGSYNEQFF. In DNA, the CDR3 is TGTGCCAGCAGCTTAGATGGGTTCTCCGGGGGCTCCTACAATGAGCAGTTCTTC.

As DNA, the CDR3 is TGCGCCAGCAGCTTGGACGGGGCGTTGCGGACTGAAGCTTTCTTT. It is translated as CASSLDGALRTEAFF. V usage is TRBV5-1 and J usage is TRBJ1-1; tentatively, D is TRBD1 (5 bases). The CDR3 consists of 15 residues. The ends were cut back, 0 bases at V and 5 bases at J, with 14 bases in the middle. CDR1 and CDR2 from the germline V gene are SGHRS and YFSETQ.

This clonotype occurred many times. The V gene is TRBV11-2, the J gene TRBJ1-1; D might be TRBD1 (6 bases). CDR1 and CDR2 from the germline V gene are SGHAT and FQNNGV. V was cut by 5 bases and J by 3 bases, with 16 bases left in between. The CDR3 has 15 residues. The CDR3 loop reads CASSKIQGGDTEAFF. The DNA of the CDR3 is TGTGCCAGCAGCAAGATACAGGGCGGGGACACTGAAGCTTTCTTT.